The 32 T cell receptor beta chains reported below all come from one sample, sequenced in a study of beta chain features in type 1 diabetes. The study's findings and limits: Moderate but significant shortening of TCRB CDR3s was recorded in all four CD4+ subsets from Type 1 diabetes patients.

For these receptors, no antigen is known. Investigators reverse transcribed all isolated RNA, so they sequenced expressed TCRB transcripts. Profiling relied on immunoSEQ multiplex PCR, and the TCRdb table lists in-frame clones only, not all of them. This table holds hundreds of thousands of clones, about 14% found once. Sequenced sample: naive CD4+ T cells from blood. The receptors originated from a young man with type 1 diabetes.

This clone was seen a few times. The chain joins TRBV11-1 to TRBJ2-3; D is undetermined. The CDR3 runs to 11 residues. V dropped 6 bases and J dropped 6 bases, with 7 bases sitting between them. Germline CDR1 and CDR2: SGHAT and FQDESV (reference sequence). CDR3 amino acids: CASSLRDTQYF. CDR3 sequence (DNA): TGTGCCAGCAGTCTCAGGGATACGCAGTATTTT. The full variable domain, with the rest looked up from reference TRBV11-1 and TRBJ2-3, is EAEVAQSPRYKITEKSQAVAFWCDPISGHATLYWYRQILGQGPELLVQFQDESVVDDSQLPKDRFSAERLKGVDSTLKIQPAELGDSAMYLCASSLRDTQYFGPGTRLTVL.

V is TRBV11-2 and J is TRBJ2-1; 10 bases match TRBD1. The germline V gene encodes CDR1 SGHAT and CDR2 FQNNGV. This CDR3 is 17 amino acids long. J was trimmed by 8 bases and V by 5 bases; bases with no gene match: 15. The chain's CDR3 is CASSTMYSGTGADEQFF. CDR3 DNA sequence: TGTGCCAGCAGCACGATGTATAGCGGGACAGGGGCGGATGAGCAGTTCTTC.

In its sample, this clone was seen once. This chain connects TRBV6-5 to TRBJ1-2; 8 bases align to TRBD1. CDR1 and CDR2 (germline): MNHEY, SVGAGI. The J segment lost 5 bases and the V segment lost 5 bases, leaving 4 bases of the junction unmatched. This CDR3 has 13 amino acids. This chain's CDR3 is CASSRTGWYGYTF. The CDR3, as DNA: TGTGCCAGCAGTAGGACAGGGTGGTATGGCTACACCTTC.

The chain joins TRBV6-1 to TRBJ2-1, with D perhaps TRBD2 (6 bases). This CDR3 region has 15 residues. Looked up from germline, CDR1 is MNHNS and CDR2 is SASEGT. With 2 bases removed from V and 6 bases from J, the gap between germline ends came to 14 bases. CDR3 loop: CASSEMGGVGNEQFF. The DNA of the CDR3 is TGTGCCAGCAGTGAAATGGGGGGAGTGGGCAATGAGCAGTTCTTC.

This clone was seen a few times. J is TRBJ2-7 and V is TRBV23-1; 7 bases fit TRBD1. TRBV23-1 qualifies as an ORF whose function is uncertain. The CDR3 consists of 20 residues. The J segment lost 0 bases and the V segment lost 0 bases, leaving 17 bases of the junction unmatched. The CDR3 DNA is TGCGCCAGCAGTCAATCTCCAGTCAGGGGGAATTGCGGAAGCTCCTACGAGCAGTACTTC. Residues: CASSQSPVRGNCGSSYEQYF.

With respect to this clone: Distinct nucleotide sequences in the sample also encode this CDR3. The V and J genes are TRBV9 and TRBJ2-2; D perhaps matches TRBD1 (6 bases). Germline CDR1 SGDLS, CDR2 YYNGEE. The CDR3 length is 15 residues. Trimming took 0 bases from V and 0 from J, leaving 6 bases between them. The CDR3 DNA sequence: TGTGCCAGCAGCGTAGCAGGGGCGAACACCGGGGAGCTGTTTTTT. Protein product: CASSVAGANTGELFF.

This clone was detected only a few times. The chain joins TRBV18 to TRBJ2-7; TRBD1 matches at 12 bases. Unmatched junction bases numbered 5, after V lost 3 bases and J lost 5 bases. The germline gives CDR1 KGHSH, CDR2 LQKENI. CDR3 size: 15 residues. The CDR3 coding sequence is TGTGCCAGCTCACCGTCCGGGACAGGGGGCCACGAGCAGTACTTC. The encoded protein is CASSPSGTGGHEQYF.

The V call is TRBV2, the J call TRBJ2-5; D gene uncertain. Trimming took 2 bases from V and 7 from J, leaving 5 bases between them. Germline V gene sequence: CDR1 SNHLY, CDR2 FYNNEI. CDR3 size: 11 residues. CDR3 sequence reads: CASSEFSTQYF. The CDR3 coding sequence is TGTGCCAGCAGTGAATTTTCGACCCAGTACTTC.

This chain uses TRBV2 with TRBJ1-2; 7 bases are a match to TRBD1. Germline V gene lookup returns CDR1 SNHLY and CDR2 FYNNEI. This CDR3 is 14 amino acids long. V gave up 7 bases and J gave up 2 bases; unmatched junction bases: 7. As DNA, the CDR3 is TGTGCCAGCACCGCAGGGGGTTCCAACTATGGCTACACCTTC. Its translation is CASTAGGSNYGYTF.

This clone was found a few times. This chain links TRBV23-1 with TRBJ2-7; D may match TRBD1 or TRBD2 (7 bases each). Being an ORF, TRBV23-1 has a function that is uncertain. The CDR3 runs to 16 residues. V was shortened by 0 bases and J by 1 base, with 13 bases between the two germline ends. The DNA for the CDR3 is TGCGCCAGCAGTCAATCGTTCCAGGGGGGGTCCTACGAGCAGTACTTC. Translation: CASSQSFQGGSYEQYF.

The V call is TRBV9, the J call TRBJ1-1, with 7 positions matching TRBD1. Germline-derived CDR1 and CDR2 are SGDLS and YYNGEE. Trimming took 3 bases from V and 0 from J; bases not matched to a gene: 2. This CDR3 has 14 residues. CDR3 in DNA: TGTGCCAGCAGCGGGACAGGACTGAACACTGAAGCTTTCTTT. Residues: CASSGTGLNTEAFF.

The V gene is TRBV10-3, the J gene TRBJ2-7, with 11 bases fitting TRBD1. This CDR3 is built from 12 residues. Unmatched junction bases numbered 5, after V lost 10 bases and J lost 6 bases. Germline V gives CDR1 ENHRY, CDR2 SYGVKD. The CDR3 DNA reads TGTGCCACCGGACAGGGGGCTGGCGAGCAGTACTTC. It specifies CATGQGAGEQYF.

This clone turned up a few times. The chain carries TRBV5-6 and TRBJ2-1; D remains ambiguous. V lost 0 bases, J lost 5 bases, and 6 bases lay in between. Germline V gene lookup returns CDR1 SGHDT and CDR2 YYEEEE. The CDR3 has 13 amino acids. CDR3 DNA sequence: TGTGCCAGCAGCTTGGCGCTGGACAATGAGCAGTTCTTC. Translating gives CASSLALDNEQFF.

This clone was counted only a few times. The chain has TRBV7-2 and TRBJ1-2; maybe TRBD1 (5 bases). Trimming pared 7 bases from V and 4 bases from J, leaving 16 bases between. Per the germline V gene, CDR1 is SGHTA and CDR2 is FQGNSA. This CDR3 is 14 amino acids long. The CDR3 DNA reads as TGTGCCAGCACTCTATACAGCCAGGGCTATGGCTACACCTTC. This codes for CASTLYSQGYGYTF. The full variable domain, rest sourced from reference TRBV7-2 and TRBJ1-2, is GAGVSQSPSNKVTEKGKDVELRCDPISGHTALYWYRQSLGQGLEFLIYFQGNSAPDKSGLPSDRFSAERTGGSVSTLTIQRTQQEDSAVYLCASTLYSQGYGYTFGSGTRLTVV.

With respect to this clone: Other DNA sequences from this sample encode an identical CDR3 as well. This chain uses TRBV9 with TRBJ1-5; possibly TRBD1 for D (5 bases). The CDR3 consists of 13 residues. The ends were cut back, 4 bases at V and 2 bases at J, with 7 bases in the middle. Germline assignment: CDR1 SGDLS and CDR2 YYNGEE. The CDR3 loop reads CASSPTGNQPQHF. The DNA for the CDR3 is TGTGCCAGCAGCCCGACAGGCAATCAGCCCCAGCATTTT.

The V and J genes are TRBV4-1 and TRBJ1-5; D possibly corresponds to TRBD1 (5 bases). Germline CDR1 and CDR2: MGHRA and YSYEKL. CDR3 length: 14 residues. V dropped 0 bases and J dropped 2 bases, with 5 bases sitting between them. DNA for the CDR3: TGCGCCAGCAGCCAAGAGGGGGGCAATCAGCCCCAGCATTTT. Encoded protein: CASSQEGGNQPQHF.

In this sample, this clone turned up a few times. The V and J genes are TRBV7-9 and TRBJ1-1; D is perhaps TRBD1 (5 bases). Germline loops: CDR1 SEHNR, CDR2 FQNEAQ (reference sequence). The V end lost 3 bases, the J end lost 3 bases, and 8 bases lay between the germline ends. The CDR3 consists of 13 residues. The CDR3 sequence is CASSFVGDTEAFF. CDR3 bases: TGTGCCAGCAGCTTCGTGGGGGACACTGAAGCTTTCTTT.

This chain joins TRBV30 and TRBJ1-5; TRBD1 matches 8 bases. CDR3 size: 19 residues. The ends lost 0 bases at V and 2 bases at J; junction bases unmatched: 15. Germline-derived CDR1 and CDR2 are GTSNPN and SVGIG (reference sequence). The CDR3 here is CAWSVRVPQGARGNQPQHF. CDR3 nucleotides: TGTGCCTGGAGTGTACGGGTCCCCCAGGGGGCGCGTGGCAATCAGCCCCAGCATTTT.

This clone occurred a few times. Other DNA sequences in the same sample also yield this CDR3. V and J are TRBV2 and TRBJ1-2; the match to TRBD1 covers 8 bases. CDR3 length: 14 amino acids. Losses at the gene ends were 2 bases for V and 3 bases for J; bases not matched to a gene: 2. Per the germline V gene, CDR1 is SNHLY and CDR2 is FYNNEI. CDR3 sequence: CASSEQGADYGYTF. Written as DNA, the CDR3 is TGTGCCAGCAGTGAACAGGGGGCGGACTATGGCTACACCTTC.

This clone was detected only a few times. The chain has TRBV5-1 and TRBJ2-1; D may be TRBD1 (5 bases). V dropped 0 bases and J dropped 5 bases, with 9 bases sitting between them. CDR3 length: 14 amino acids. Germline CDR1 SGHRS, CDR2 YFSETQ. CDR3 in DNA: TGCGCCAGCAGCTTGGGACAGCTGGACAATGAGCAGTTCTTC. As protein: CASSLGQLDNEQFF.

This clone turned up a few times. This rearrangement joins TRBV11-3 to TRBJ2-3; TRBD2 is a possible D gene (6 bases). Trimming shortened V by 1 base and J by 2 bases, and 13 bases separated the two germline ends. The germline CDR1 and CDR2 sequences are SGHNT and YENEEA. CDR3 length: 16 amino acids. The CDR3 DNA sequence: TGTGCCAGCAGCTTAGGCTCCCTAGCGACCACAGATACGCAGTATTTT. This sequence encodes CASSLGSLATTDTQYF.

The genes are TRBV7-9 and TRBJ2-1; TRBD2 matches at 7 bases. Germline CDR1 reads SEHNR; CDR2 reads FQNEAQ (reference sequence). V shed 0 bases and J 15 bases; nucleotides not matched to a gene: 11. This CDR3 has 14 residues. The CDR3 reads CASSLAGRGIVLFF. The CDR3 DNA is TGTGCCAGCAGCTTAGCGGGGAGGGGAATAGTGCTGTTCTTC.

The sample holds a few counts of this clone. The V call is TRBV9, the J call TRBJ2-1; 12 positions match TRBD1. The CDR3 has 16 residues. The V and J ends lost 4 bases and 7 bases, in that order; junction bases with no gene match: 9. Per the germline V gene, CDR1 is SGDLS and CDR2 is YYNGEE. CDR3 in amino acids: CASSQSRDRGRNEQFF. The CDR3 nucleotides read TGTGCCAGCAGCCAGTCCCGGGACAGGGGGCGGAATGAGCAGTTCTTC.

In DNA, the CDR3 is TGTGCCAGCGGGGTACGGCACCAAGAGACCCAGTACTTC. Translation gives CASGVRHQETQYF. This chain connects TRBV6-6 to TRBJ2-5; no definite D call. Germline lookup yields CDR1 MNHNY and CDR2 SVGAGI (reference sequence). Trimming pared 8 bases from V and 0 bases from J, leaving 10 bases between. CDR3 length: 13 residues.

The chain carries TRBV10-3 and TRBJ2-3, with 12 nucleotides matching TRBD2. Trimming cost V 0 bases and J 3 bases; bases outside gene matches: 4. The germline V gene has CDR1 ENHRY and CDR2 SYGVKD. The CDR3 runs 17 residues. For the CDR3, the DNA is TGTGCCATCAGTGAGTCTACTAGCGGGAGGAAGACAGATACGCAGTATTTT. It codes for CAISESTSGRKTDTQYF.

This clone was counted between two and nine times. The chain links TRBV30 to TRBJ1-3, with 9 bases fitting TRBD1. With V trimmed by 8 bases and J by 6 bases, 8 bases remained unmatched. Looked up from germline, CDR1 is GTSNPN and CDR2 is SVGIG (reference sequence). The CDR3 consists of 13 residues. The CDR3 spells CAGVGQGKNTIYF. CDR3 coding DNA: TGTGCCGGAGTGGGACAGGGTAAAAACACCATATATTTT.

This clone appeared a few times. The chain recombines TRBV4-2 with TRBJ2-5; 12 bases match TRBD2. The V gene's germline CDR1 is LGHNA and CDR2 YNFKEQ. The CDR3 is 21 residues long. V lost 1 base to trimming and J lost 2 bases; unmatched junction nucleotides: 17. The CDR3 bases are TGTGCCAGCAGCCAAGTGGTCTCGGGTCCCCTACTAGCGGGGGGTCAAGAGACCCAGTACTTC. Encoded protein: CASSQVVSGPLLAGGQETQYF.

This sequence joins TRBV6-5 and TRBJ2-2; 7 bases line up with TRBD2. The germline gives CDR1 MNHEY, CDR2 SVGAGI. The V segment lost 6 bases and the J segment 6 bases; nucleotides outside the gene matches: 10. This CDR3 is built from 15 residues. This chain's CDR3 is CASSTGTISPGELFF. Here the CDR3 DNA reads TGTGCCAGCAGCACCGGGACTATCTCTCCCGGGGAGCTGTTTTTT.

The chain employs TRBV5-1 and TRBJ2-2; D is possibly TRBD2 (6 bases). CDR1 is SGHRS, CDR2 YFSETQ, per germline. The ends were cut back, 6 bases at V and 4 bases at J, with 10 bases in the middle. CDR3 length: 13 residues. This CDR3 is CASTLSGTGELFF. CDR3 DNA: TGCGCCAGCACACTTAGCGGCACCGGGGAGCTGTTTTTT.

This clone was picked up a small number of times. The chain recombines TRBV6-5 with TRBJ1-2, with TRBD1 as a possible D gene (5 bases). The CDR3 length is 11 residues. Germline V gene sequence: CDR1 MNHEY, CDR2 SVGAGI. Trimming took 7 bases from V and 6 from J, leaving 9 bases between them. CDR3 in DNA: TGTGCCAGCACCCAGGGTGATGGCTACACCTTC. Translated: CASTQGDGYTF.

This clone was picked up a small number of times. The chain links TRBV19 to TRBJ2-4; D may match TRBD1 or TRBD2 (5 bases each). The CDR3 has 17 amino acids. Germline CDR1 reads LNHDA; CDR2 reads SQIVND (reference sequence). V lost 6 bases, J lost 1 base, and 19 bases lay in between. The CDR3 DNA reads as TGTGCCAGTAGCCAACTGTTGGGGGAAAGGGCCAAAAACATTCAGTACTTC. This gives the protein CASSQLLGERAKNIQYF.

The chain links TRBV4-3 to TRBJ2-2, with D possibly TRBD2 on 6 matching bases. V lost 4 bases and J 3 bases, leaving 12 bases between the germline ends. Looked up from germline, CDR1 is LGHNA and CDR2 is YSLEER. The CDR3 totals 15 residues. The CDR3 spells CASSPLAVHTGELFF. In DNA form, the CDR3 reads TGCGCCAGCAGCCCCTTAGCGGTGCACACCGGGGAGCTGTTTTTT.